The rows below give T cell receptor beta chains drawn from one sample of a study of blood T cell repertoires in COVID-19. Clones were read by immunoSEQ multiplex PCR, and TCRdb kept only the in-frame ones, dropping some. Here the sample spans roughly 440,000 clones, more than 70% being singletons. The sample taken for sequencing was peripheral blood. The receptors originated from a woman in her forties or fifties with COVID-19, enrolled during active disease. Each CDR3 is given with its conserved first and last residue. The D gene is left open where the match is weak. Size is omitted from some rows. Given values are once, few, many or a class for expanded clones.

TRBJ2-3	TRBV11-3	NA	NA	TGTGCCAGCAGCAGTTCGGGACTTAGCACAGATACGCAGTATTTT	CASSSSGLSTDTQYF
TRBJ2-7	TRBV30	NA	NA	TGTGCCTGGCGATCAGGGGTACTTTACGAGCAGTACTTC	CAWRSGVLYEQYF
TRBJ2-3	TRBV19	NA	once	TGTGCCAGTAGTAATGGCCCGGGAAACACAGATACGCAGTATTTT	CASSNGPGNTDTQYF
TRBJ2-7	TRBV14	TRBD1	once	TGTGCCAGCAGCCGAGAGACAGGGGCCTTCTACGAGCAGTACTTC	CASSRETGAFYEQYF
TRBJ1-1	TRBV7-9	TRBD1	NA	TGTGCCAGCAGCTTAGAGGGGACAGCAGCTGGACGGGACACTGAAGCTTTCTTT	CASSLEGTAAGRDTEAFF
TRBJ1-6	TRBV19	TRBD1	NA	TGTGCCAGTAGTACCCGGGACAGAAATTCACCCCTCCACTTT	CASSTRDRNSPLHF
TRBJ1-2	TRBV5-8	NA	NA	TGTGCCAGCAGCTTGGGGGGCTGGCGTGCTGGCTACACCTTC	CASSLGGWRAGYTF
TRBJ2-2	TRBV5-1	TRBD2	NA	TGCGCCAGCAGCTTGTCGGCGGGGGGCACCGGGGAGCTGTTTTTT	CASSLSAGGTGELFF
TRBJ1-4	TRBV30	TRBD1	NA	TGTGCCTGGAGTCGGACAGGGTCCGGTGAAAAACTGTTTTTT	CAWSRTGSGEKLFF
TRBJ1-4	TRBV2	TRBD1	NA	TGTGCCAGCAGCCGGGACAGGGCTGATGAAAAACTGTTTTTT	CASSRDRADEKLFF
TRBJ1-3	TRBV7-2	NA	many	TGTGCCAGCAGCTTAGAGGGGGGAAACACCATATATTTT	CASSLEGGNTIYF
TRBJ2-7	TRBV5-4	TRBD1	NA	TGTGCCAGCAGCCCTGGACAGGACGAGCAGTACTTC	CASSPGQDEQYF
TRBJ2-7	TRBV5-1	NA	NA	TGCGCCAGCAGCTTGTCCCCAGGCTACGAGCAGTACTTC	CASSLSPGYEQYF
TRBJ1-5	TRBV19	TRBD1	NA	TGTGCCAGTAGTATAACTGGGACAGGGGGTCATCAGCCCCAGCATTTT	CASSITGTGGHQPQHF
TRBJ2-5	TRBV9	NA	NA	TGTGCCAGCAGCGCTGACAGGTCAGGTCTGGTGACCCAGTACTTC	CASSADRSGLVTQYF
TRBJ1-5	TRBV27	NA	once	TGTGCCAGCAGTTTATCGGGACTTGGCAATCAGCCCCAGCATTTT	CASSLSGLGNQPQHF
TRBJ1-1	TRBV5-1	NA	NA	TGCGCCAGCAGCTTGGCGACCGTCGGGGTGAACACTGAAGCTTTCTTT	CASSLATVGVNTEAFF
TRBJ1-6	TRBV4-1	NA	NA	TGCGCCAGCAGCCAAGAAGACAGGTACTATTCACCCCTCCACTTT	CASSQEDRYYSPLHF
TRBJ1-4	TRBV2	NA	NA	TGTGCCAGCTCTACCGGGACTCTCGATGAAAAACTGTTTTTT	CASSTGTLDEKLFF
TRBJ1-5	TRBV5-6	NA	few	TGTGCCAGCAGCTTGGGCAGGGTCAATCAGCCCCAGCATTTT	CASSLGRVNQPQHF
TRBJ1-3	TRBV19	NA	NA	TGTGCCAGTAGTAAGACAGTTCCCGGGCACTCTGGAAACACCATATATTTT	CASSKTVPGHSGNTIYF
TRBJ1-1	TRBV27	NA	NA	TGTGCCAGCAGTTTTGGGGGGGGGACTGAAGCTTTCTTT	CASSFGGGTEAFF
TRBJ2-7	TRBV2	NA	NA	TGTGCCAGGGGGCCTATCTACGAGCAGTACTTC	CARGPIYEQYF
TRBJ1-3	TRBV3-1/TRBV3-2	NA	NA	TGTGCCAGCAGCCAAGATGGAGACAGATTATCTGGAAACACCATATATTTT	CASSQDGDRLSGNTIYF
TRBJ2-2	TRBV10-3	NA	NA	TGTGCCATCAGTGACCCCGCTAGGAGATCGAACACCGGGGAGCTGTTTTTT	CAISDPARRSNTGELFF
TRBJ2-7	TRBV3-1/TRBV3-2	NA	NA	TGTGCCAGCAGCCAAGTGGGGAGACCCTACGAGCAGTACTTC	CASSQVGRPYEQYF
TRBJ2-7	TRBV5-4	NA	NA	TGTGCCAGCAGCTCCACAGGGCCGATCTCCTACGAGCAGTACTTC	CASSSTGPISYEQYF
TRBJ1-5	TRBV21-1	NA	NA	TGTGCCAACTCGGACAGTTTAAGCAATCAGCCCCAGCATTTT	CANSDSLSNQPQHF
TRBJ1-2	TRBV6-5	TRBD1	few	TGTGCCAGCACCAGGACAGGGGTTGGCTACACCTTC	CASTRTGVGYTF
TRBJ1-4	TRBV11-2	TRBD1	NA	TGTGCCAGCAGCTCGACAGGGTTTAATGAAAAACTGTTTTTT	CASSSTGFNEKLFF
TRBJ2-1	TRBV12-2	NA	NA	TGTGCAAGTCACTTCTGGACTAGCGGGGGCCTTTACAATGAGCAGTTCTTC	CASHFWTSGGLYNEQFF
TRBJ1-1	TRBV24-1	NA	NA	TGTGCCACCAGTGACCCATCGGGGACTGAAGCTTTCTTT	CATSDPSGTEAFF
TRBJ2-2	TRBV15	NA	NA	TGTGCCACCAGCAAGGCGGGCGGGGAGCTGTTTTTT	CATSKAGGELFF
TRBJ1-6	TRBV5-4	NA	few	TGTGCCAGCAGCTTGGGGGCAGGGCGTTCCTATAATTCACCCCTCCACTTT	CASSLGAGRSYNSPLHF
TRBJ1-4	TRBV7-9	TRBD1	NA	TGTGCCAGCAGCTTTCCTGTCGGGACAGCTAATGAAAAACTGTTTTTT	CASSFPVGTANEKLFF
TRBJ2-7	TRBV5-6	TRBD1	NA	TGTGCCAGCAGCTCCTTGGACAGGAACGAGCAGTACTTC	CASSSLDRNEQYF
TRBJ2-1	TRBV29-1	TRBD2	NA	TGCAGCGTCGGGGGGGTAAACAATGAGCAGTTCTTC	CSVGGVNNEQFF
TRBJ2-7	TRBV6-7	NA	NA	TGTGCCAGCAGTTACGGGGAAGCAGGGTACGAGCAGTACTTC	CASSYGEAGYEQYF
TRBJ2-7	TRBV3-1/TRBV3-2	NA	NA	TGTGCCAGCAGCCAAGCCGCAGAAAGTTTCGAGCAGTACTTC	CASSQAAESFEQYF
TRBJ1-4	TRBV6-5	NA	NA	TGTGCCAGCAGTTCCTTGCGGAGTGAAAAACTGTTTTTT	CASSSLRSEKLFF
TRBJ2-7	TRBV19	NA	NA	TGTGCCAGTAGTATAGCGGGCGAGCAGTACTTC	CASSIAGEQYF
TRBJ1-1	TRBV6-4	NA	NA	TGTGCCAGCAGGGGAGGGGCAGCGAACACTGAAGCTTTCTTT	CASRGGAANTEAFF
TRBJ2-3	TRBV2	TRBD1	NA	TGTGCCAGCATGGATGGACAGGGGGCTACAGATACGCAGTATTTT	CASMDGQGATDTQYF
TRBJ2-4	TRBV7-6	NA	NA	TGTGCCAGCAGCTCGGGATTCTTAGCCAAAAACATTCAGTACTTC	CASSSGFLAKNIQYF
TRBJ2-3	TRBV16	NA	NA	TGTGCCAGCAGCCACGGAAGCGGCACAGATACGCAGTATTTT	CASSHGSGTDTQYF
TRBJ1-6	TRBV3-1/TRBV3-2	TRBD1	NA	TGTGCCAGCAGCCGAGGGGGCGCGTCCTATAATTCACCCCTCCACTTT	CASSRGGASYNSPLHF
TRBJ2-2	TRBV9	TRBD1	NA	TGTGCCAGCAGCAGAGCACAGGGGGTCGGGGAGCTGTTTTTT	CASSRAQGVGELFF
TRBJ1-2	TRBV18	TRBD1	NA	TGTGCCAGCTCGGCGGGACAGATTAACTATGGCTACACCTTC	CASSAGQINYGYTF
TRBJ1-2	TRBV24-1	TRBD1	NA	TGTGCCACCAGTGACTCCGGGACAGGGGAGTATGGCTACACCTTC	CATSDSGTGEYGYTF
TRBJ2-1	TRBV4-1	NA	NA	TGCGCCAGCAGCCAACCTGGACTATCGCCCCACAATGAGCAGTTCTTC	CASSQPGLSPHNEQFF